This TCR beta chain is from a study of cytomegalovirus exposure and HLA in healthy donors (dated by TCRdb to 2016 to 2017). In the study overall: An earlier analysis of some 620 of the donors reported approximately 260 Gb of sequence data and 95 million to 130 million unique TCR beta sequences obtained from about 200 million T cells. An early release covering roughly 640 HLA-typed donors comprised about 320 gigabases of sequencing data and some 79 million unique TCR sequences. Among the roughly 410 genotyped donors, around 81% belonged to the genetic ancestry cluster associated with self-reported Caucasian donors. The study was designed to test whether signatures of past pathogen exposure could be identified by cataloging public T cell receptors. The study profiled the T cell repertoires of around 700 subjects by immunosequencing and related them to cytomegalovirus serostatus. Besides the first cohort of hundreds of subjects, a separate validation cohort made up of roughly 120 different subjects was used. To predict cytomegalovirus infection status, the study combined high-throughput TCR immunosequencing, statistical association of individual TCRs with disease status, and machine learning. To study patterns of TCR occurrence, a later analysis re-analyzed previously published TCR beta repertoires from under 750 donors and added high-resolution HLA genotyping. The later analysis used no new phenotypic data to find candidate immune exposures, relying instead on TCR beta sequences and their occurrence across donors. To decide whether each TCR beta V gene segment behaved as functional or pseudogenic, an earlier analysis of some 600 of the donors relied on high-throughput TCR beta sequencing. Donor age, sex, ethnicity and CMV serostatus were compiled together with the repertoire data. A later genetic analysis used genome-wide SNP genotypes for about 65% of the 666 donors, treating that subset as a discovery cohort. Every repertoire in the discovery cohort had been generated on one and the same sequencing platform. HLA typing included class I and class II loci at four-digit resolution. The number of donors typed differed by locus, with roughly 620-640 for A, B, C, DRB1 and DQB1, 522 for DQA1, some 570 for DPA1, and approximately 470 for DPB1. Four or five DR-DQ haplotypes were handled as single units for association and clustering, since linkage in the cohort was strong. On average, over 200,000 unique TCR beta nucleotide sequences were sequenced per donor among a few hundred genotyped donors of the cohort, with 15% to 20% of those sequences being non-productive.

Libraries were made using the immunoSEQ multiplex PCR assay. A mixture of 60 forward primers for TCR Vbeta segments and 13 reverse primers for TCR Jbeta segments was used in the multiplex PCR. Amplification of the CDR3 region of rearranged TCR beta genes was performed with a multiplex PCR assay on genomic DNA. On the Illumina HiSeq System, the amplified TCR beta libraries were sequenced as 87-base-pair reads. Regarding the original processing steps: In a later analysis, some 80 million unique TCR beta chains were counted across the approximately 640 repertoires, and roughly 11 million of these chains were shared by at least two donors. To remove PCR and sequencing errors, raw reads were error-corrected and collapsed into unique sequences using a nearest-neighbor algorithm that merged closely related sequences. V, D and J gene segments were assigned by aligning CDR3 sequences to IMGT reference sequences. For a sequence to be retained, a match of at least six nucleotides was required to both a V gene segment and a J gene segment. Rearrangements were classified as productive when the CDR3 lacked stop codons and remained in frame with V and J, and all other rearrangements were classified as non-productive. CDR3 was defined by IMGT convention, running from the second conserved V-encoded cysteine to the conserved J-encoded phenylalanine. The earlier analysis of roughly 590 of the donors excluded sequences that lacked an unambiguous match to a single V gene segment. In an earlier analysis of 587 of the donors, V segments were called functional above 56.7% productive rearrangements and were called segregating when the between-donor standard deviation exceeded 5%. To diagnose cytomegalovirus status from the catalog of TCR beta chain sequences, a statistical classification framework was built. In a later analysis, TCR nucleotide sequences were compared against IMGT/GENE-DB human TR gene sequences so that V and J genes could be assigned. Using the TCRdist pipeline, a later analysis assigned CDR3 sequences along with most-parsimonious VDJ recombination scenarios. In a later analysis, each TCR beta chain was defined by its CDR3 amino acid sequence together with its V-gene family, and reads lacking a unique V-gene family were excluded. A later analysis removed nearly 600 highly shared, low-generation-probability nucleotide sequences to deal with suspected cross-contamination and a sequencing artifact. A later analysis calculated a clonal expansion index for each public chain from normalized within-repertoire ranks of inferred template counts. In a later analysis, generation probabilities were computed using a VDJ recombination model fitted to out-of-frame rearrangements, and the results were checked against IGoR. In a later analysis, hypergeometric tests were used to score TCR-TCR, TCR-HLA and TCR-CMV co-occurrence, with a repertoire-size bias correction applied to TCR pairs. A later analysis estimated false discovery rates by permuting HLA or CMV assignments 20 times. A later analysis grouped co-occurring TCRs with DBSCAN, adding TCRdist sequence similarity when clustering within HLA-allele-positive subsets. For co-occurrence clustering, repertoires with fewer than 30,000 or more than 120,000 public chains were excluded, along with roughly 5 repertoires with anomalous nucleotide sharing. This immuneACCESS table, as held by TCRdb, lists in-frame sequences with V and J called but not all clones. Of the missing ones, under half trace to an unresolved V gene in checked studies; the others have no known cause. The D gene and trimming were derived from the DNA, and the V and J assignments and clone size from that table. This sample has about 130,000 clones in its table, and 81% of those were observed once. The ten largest clones add up to 5.5% to 7.5% of the sample.

For this clone: Its antigen has not been determined. Per-base qualities were not stored, and no clone one base away is much larger.

The cohort consisted of some 730 healthy bone marrow donors. Cohort members were all nominally healthy when sampled, although unrecorded immune exposures were likely present. The donor was CMV seropositive and was included in the group of approximately 300 seropositive cohort members. Every donor gave a peripheral blood sample, and the peripheral blood mononuclear cells from that sample were used for TCR beta sequencing. The Qiagen DNeasy Blood Extraction Kit was used to extract genomic DNA from the blood cell samples. Broad study findings and their caveats: The study gave a list of about 160 TCR beta chains associated with cytomegalovirus. Most TCR sequences were observed very rarely across donors, whereas some public TCRs were present in many individuals. According to a later analysis, most CMV-associated TCR beta chains appeared to be HLA-restricted, and the HLA associations seemed to be driven largely by CMV exposure. V-gene and J-gene trimming of TCR beta chains was associated with a missense DCLRE1C variant in a later genetic analysis, and the association was replicated in an independent cohort. In a later genetic analysis, fewer N-insertions in productive TCRs were reported among donors in an Asian-associated ancestry cluster than the roughly 670-donor mean. In vitro tests confirmed that three of the cytomegalovirus-associated TCR beta chains recognize cytomegalovirus antigens. The authors suggested that the approach could potentially be generalized to other disease states and immunological phenotypes. Around 16 rarely observed V segments, including chromosome 9 orphons, were excluded from the earlier analysis of about 600 of the donors because counts were too low. Several of the top co-occurrence clusters appeared to be linked to parvovirus B19, influenza, CMV and Epstein-Barr virus, according to a later analysis. A cluster of highly shared sequence variants was judged likely to be a technical artifact of the sequencing pipeline. Only TCR beta chains were sequenced in this cohort, and the absence of alpha or paired-chain data limited detectable features. When HLA alleles, especially DR and DQ, strongly co-occurred, TCR associations were difficult to assign to individual alleles. A further reported finding was that TCR beta sequences accurately predicted the HLA-A and HLA-B alleles for most subjects in the first cohort. Correlated functional status among segregating V segments might be attributable to linkage disequilibrium, but an unknown experimental factor could not be ruled out. Some IMGT-functional V segments, including TRBV6-2 and TRBV6-3, could not be distinguished by the 87-base-pair reads and were therefore excluded. HLA typing was unavailable for some donors at each locus, so association tests used only the typed subset. According to a later analysis, TCR association rates differed among HLA loci, with DRB1 alleles showing the most associated TCRs and HLA-C alleles showing the fewest. A later analysis associated 15,000 to 20,000 TCR beta sequences with specific HLA alleles at a false discovery rate of 0.05. CMV serostatus was the only immune exposure information available for the cohort. Compared with equally common non-associated chains, HLA-associated TCR beta chains in a later analysis were more clonally expanded and had lower generation probabilities. Roughly uniform sequencing depth across donors was assumed in presence/absence analyses, although this assumption may not hold. In an earlier analysis of fewer than 750 of the donors, most TCR beta V segments were observed in productive rearrangements about 87% or about 30% of the time, broadly matching IMGT annotations. Cytomegalovirus status was reported to be diagnosed by the classifier with high specificity and sensitivity in both the original and validation cohorts.

CDR1 MRHNA and CDR2 SNTAGT were looked up in the germline V gene. Here V drops 3 bases and J drops 2 bases, and the junction holds 1 base not matched to any gene. Measured from the cysteine to the phenylalanine, the CDR3 is 14 residues long. This entry keeps only the CDR3 DNA: 42 bases, framed from base 1. The TCR comes from a middle-aged woman in good health and CMV-seropositive. The rearrangement joined TRBV6-4 to TRBJ2-3; TRBD1 fits 8 bases in the junction. Material for sequencing was PBMCs. This receptor carries the CDR3 CASSETGVTDTQYF. The DNA sequence is as follows: TGTGCCAGCAGTGAGACAGGGGTCACAGATACGCAGTATTTT.